The clone carrying this T cell receptor beta chain showed up just a few times. Antigen specificity is unknown. This entry is derived from a study of beta chain features in type 1 diabetes. The study reverse transcribed the entire isolated RNA, so it sequenced expressed TCRB transcripts. Using immunoSEQ multiplex PCR, the repertoire was profiled, and TCRdb retains in-frame clones only, with some absent. The data hold fewer than 400,000 clones, with approximately 9.7% observed a single time. Each population that was sorted was more than 95% pure. Findings of the study overall: Sequencing the cDNA could make cells with high TCR expression show up more than they should. When Type 1 diabetes patients were examined, their TCRB CDR3s proved moderately but significantly shorter in all four CD4+ subsets.

The length of the CDR3 is 14 residues. The V gene lost 0 bases and the J gene lost 3 bases, with 6 bases spanning the gap. Per germline, CDR1 SGHRS and CDR2 YFSETQ. The rearrangement joins TRBV5-1 to TRBJ2-2; D is ambiguous. This TCR was sampled from a man under 40 with type 1 diabetes. Sequenced input: central memory CD4+ T cells from blood. The CDR3 loop is CASSLVQHTGELFF. Written as DNA, the CDR3 is TGCGCCAGCAGCTTGGTCCAACACACCGGGGAGCTGTTTTTT.